Sequencing of this T cell receptor beta chain was carried out in a study of human T cells and chemical hapten exposure. TCRdb re-derived calls from the RACE reads in MiXCR, one entry per CDR3 protein. The sample includes more than 85,000 distinct CDR3 sequences, about a tenth seen only once; the top ten take about 3%. Trimming removed 5 bases from V and 5 bases from J, with 18 bases in between. CDR3 length: 15 residues. The germline V gene encodes CDR1 PRHDT and CDR2 FYEKMQ (reference sequence). This clonotype was detected a few times. As for time point: patch test 2, 6 weeks after DPC sensitization. Sample treatment: therapeutic diphenylcyclopropenone sensitization with weekly scalp DPC. Blood sampling preceded each patch test application.

This receptor was identified in a woman between 40 and 55 years old with alopecia areata. Some clones in this sample may be carry-over from other donors' samples. V usage is TRBV13 and J usage is TRBJ2-5, with unresolved D. This sample comprised whole blood, obtained in connection with sensitization to the hapten diphenylcyclopropenone (DPC). The CDR3 region is CASSVYDTDAETQYF. The CDR3 coding sequence is TGTGCCAGCAGCGTATACGACACGGACGCGGAGACCCAGTACTTC.